Listed here are 12 T cell receptor beta chains from one sample, sequenced in a study of monozygotic twins with inflammatory bowel disease. For each CDR3 protein, TCRdb gives one entry from its re-call of the 5' RACE reads, without DNA. The sample totals 300,000 to 400,000 distinct CDR3 sequences. Sequencing was carried out using blood. Receptor source: a human donor with ulcerative colitis or Crohn's disease, or a healthy co-twin of an affected twin (not recorded which).

This chain joins TRBV3-1 and TRBJ2-3; TCRdb outputs TRBD1, but without DNA this stays unchecked. The CDR3 extends over 14 amino acids. CDR1 is LGHDT and CDR2 is YNNKEL in the germline V gene (reference sequence). CDR3 sequence reads: CASASGQGRNTQYF.

The V call is TRBV20-1, the J call TRBJ2-7; TCRdb calls TRBD1, which cannot be checked without DNA. CDR3 size: 15 residues. The V gene's germline CDR1 is DFQATT and CDR2 SNEGSKA (reference sequence). CDR3: CSTLNRRRDLYEQYF.

The chain is built from TRBV20-1 and TRBJ1-4; the TCRdb call, TRBD1, lacks DNA for checking. This CDR3 comprises 16 residues. Germline lookup yields CDR1 DFQATT and CDR2 SNEGSKA (reference sequence). The CDR3 loop is CSARDQGIGTNEKLFF.

The chain has TRBV5-1 and TRBJ2-3. There are 12 residues in the CDR3. Germline V gene sequence: CDR1 SGHRS, CDR2 YFSETQ. The CDR3 reads CASSLKTDTQYF.

This sequence joins TRBV11-1 and TRBJ1-2; TCRdb designates TRBD1, a call that cannot be tested without DNA. The CDR3 contains 14 residues. Germline V gives CDR1 SGHAT, CDR2 FQDESV (reference sequence). The CDR3 loop is CASSSNGGQGRYTF.

This chain joins TRBV15 and TRBJ2-7. The CDR3 totals 15 residues. Germline CDR1 reads LNHNV; CDR2 reads YYDKDF (reference sequence). CDR3 sequence: CATSPFVAEPYEQYF.

The chain carries TRBV18 and TRBJ2-3; TCRdb indicates TRBD1, and absent DNA this call remains unverified. In germline, CDR1 is KGHSH, CDR2 LQKENI. This CDR3 comprises 16 residues. The chain's CDR3 is CASSPPNRGRTDTQYF.

V is TRBV20-1 and J is TRBJ2-2; absent DNA, TCRdb's TRBD1 call cannot be checked. The CDR3 is made up of 15 amino acids. The germline CDR1 and CDR2 sequences are DFQATT and SNEGSKA (reference sequence). Here the CDR3 reads CSARGQGHNTGELFF.

The V and J genes are TRBV18 and TRBJ2-7. Germline V gene data show CDR1 as KGHSH and CDR2 as LQKENI. The CDR3 spans 16 residues. The CDR3 loop reads CASSPQYGESSYEQYF.

The V and J genes are TRBV5-5 and TRBJ2-6. CDR1 is SGHKS, CDR2 YYEKEE, per germline (reference sequence). The CDR3 spans 14 residues. CDR3 loop: CASSFISGANVLTF.

The chain recombines TRBV19 with TRBJ2-2; TCRdb reports TRBD1, a call that lacks DNA to check it against. This CDR3 is built from 16 residues. The germline gives CDR1 LNHDA, CDR2 SQIVND (reference sequence). The CDR3: CASSIGTGRATGELFF.

The V and J genes are TRBV27 and TRBJ2-7; without DNA, the TCRdb call of TRBD1 cannot be checked. Germline CDR1 reads MNHEY; CDR2 reads SMNVEV (reference sequence). This CDR3 spans 13 amino acids. This CDR3 is CASSRGTASEQYF.